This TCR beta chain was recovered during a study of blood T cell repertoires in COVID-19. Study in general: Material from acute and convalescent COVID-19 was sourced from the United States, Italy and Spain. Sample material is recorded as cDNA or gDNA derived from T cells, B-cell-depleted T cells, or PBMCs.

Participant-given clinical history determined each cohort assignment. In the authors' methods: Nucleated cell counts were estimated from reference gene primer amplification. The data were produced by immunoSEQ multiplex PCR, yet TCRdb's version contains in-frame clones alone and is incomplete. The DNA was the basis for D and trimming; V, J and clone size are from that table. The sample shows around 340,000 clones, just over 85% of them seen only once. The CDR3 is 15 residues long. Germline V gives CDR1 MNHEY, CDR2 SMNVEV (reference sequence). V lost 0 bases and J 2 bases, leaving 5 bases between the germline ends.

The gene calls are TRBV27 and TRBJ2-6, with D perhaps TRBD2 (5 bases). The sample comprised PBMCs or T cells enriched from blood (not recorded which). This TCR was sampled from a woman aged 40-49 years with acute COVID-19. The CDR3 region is CASSLSGAGANVLTF. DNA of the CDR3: TGTGCCAGCAGTTTATCCGGGGCTGGGGCCAACGTCCTGACTTTC.